This paragraph reports one TCR beta chain. Its antigen is unknown. The germline V gene encodes CDR1 LGHNA and CDR2 YNFKEQ. V was trimmed by 1 base and J by 16 bases, leaving 23 bases between them. The CDR3 contains 15 residues. The source of the sample is a study of T cell responses to AZD1222 COVID-19 vaccine. Study-level points and caveats: Sampled repertoires all dated from after the peak T cell response.

Sequenced by immunoSEQ multiplex PCR; TCRdb stores in-frame clones only, minus some. Of just under 95,000 clones in the sample, approximately 90% were seen once. This sequence originates from an adult in good health. The chain combines TRBV4-2 with TRBJ2-1, with D possibly matching TRBD1 (6 bases). Sequencing was performed on peripheral blood, taken on day 0 of AZD1222 vaccination. The CDR3 bases are TGTGCCAGCAGCCAAGGGTCAGGGGCCGAGGATTTGCACTTCTTC. Amino acids: CASSQGSGAEDLHFF.